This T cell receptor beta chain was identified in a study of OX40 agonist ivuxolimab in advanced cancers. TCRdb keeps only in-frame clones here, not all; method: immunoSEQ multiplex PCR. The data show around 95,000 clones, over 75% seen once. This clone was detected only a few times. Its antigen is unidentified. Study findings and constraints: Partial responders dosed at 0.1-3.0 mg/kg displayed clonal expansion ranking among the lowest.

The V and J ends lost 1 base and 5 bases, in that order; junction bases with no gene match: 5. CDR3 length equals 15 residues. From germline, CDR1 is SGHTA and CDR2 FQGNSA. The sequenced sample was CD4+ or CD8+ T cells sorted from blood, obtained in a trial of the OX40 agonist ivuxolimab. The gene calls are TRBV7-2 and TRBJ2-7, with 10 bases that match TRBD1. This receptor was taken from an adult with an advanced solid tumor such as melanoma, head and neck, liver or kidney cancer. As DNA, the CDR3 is TGTGCCAGCAGCTTAGTTGGGACAGGGGTCCACGAGCAGTACTTC. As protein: CASSLVGTGVHEQYF. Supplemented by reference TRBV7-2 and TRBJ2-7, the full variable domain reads GAGVSQSPSNKVTEKGKDVELRCDPISGHTALYWYRQSLGQGLEFLIYFQGNSAPDKSGLPSDRFSAERTGGSVSTLTIQRTQQEDSAVYLCASSLVGTGVHEQYFGPGTRLTVT.